Listed below are T cell receptor beta chains from one sample, sequenced in a study of blood T cell repertoires in COVID-19. The assay was immunoSEQ multiplex PCR, and TCRdb's table has in-frame clones only and misses some. The sample consists of roughly 230,000 clones, approximately 91% of them appearing once. The specimen was peripheral blood. All receptors come from a human donor in a cohort sampled during active COVID-19. CDR3s include the opening cysteine and the closing phenylalanine or tryptophan. The D gene is left open where the match is weak. The size entry is marked missing in some rows and otherwise reads once, few, many or a size class.

d_gene | j_gene | abundance | v_gene | len | CDR3aa | CDR3nt
. | TRBJ1-2 | . | TRBV28 | 13 | CASRSARNYGYTF | TGTGCCAGCAGATCTGCACGGAACTATGGCTACACCTTC
. | TRBJ2-7 | once | TRBV11-2 | 15 | CASSFHGQGSYEQYF | TGTGCCAGCAGCTTTCACGGGCAGGGCTCCTACGAGCAGTACTTC
. | TRBJ1-3 | . | TRBV7-6 | 17 | CASSLSYASNWGNTIYF | TGTGCCAGCAGCTTAAGTTACGCCTCAAACTGGGGAAACACCATATATTTT
TRBD1 | TRBJ1-5 | . | TRBV9 | 16 | CASSEGTGGNNQPQHF | TGTGCCAGCAGCGAGGGGACAGGGGGCAACAATCAGCCCCAGCATTTT
. | TRBJ2-7 | . | TRBV27 | 15 | CASSLVDFSTYEQYF | TGTGCCAGCAGTTTGGTGGACTTCTCAACCTACGAGCAGTACTTC
TRBD1 | TRBJ1-4 | . | TRBV3-1/TRBV3-2 | 15 | CASSPWRQGPVRVFF | TGTGCCAGCAGCCCCTGGCGACAGGGCCCAGTAAGGGTGTTTTTT
TRBD1 | TRBJ1-1 | . | TRBV6-5 | 14 | CASTMRGGTGGAFF | TGTGCCAGCACTATGAGAGGGGGGACAGGAGGAGCTTTCTTT
. | TRBJ2-7 | . | TRBV10-1 | 14 | CASSELDGIAEQYF | TGCGCCAGCAGTGAGCTAGACGGGATTGCCGAGCAGTACTTC
TRBD1 | TRBJ1-6 | . | TRBV6-5 | 12 | CASGTGTSPLHF | TGTGCCAGCGGGACAGGGACTTCACCCCTCCACTTT
TRBD1 | TRBJ1-6 | . | TRBV5-1 | 14 | CASSSDRGNSPLHF | TGCGCCAGCAGTTCGGACAGGGGTAATTCACCCCTCCACTTT
. | TRBJ1-1 | once | TRBV27 | 14 | CASSLRQGVTEAFF | TGTGCCAGCAGTTTAAGGCAGGGTGTCACTGAAGCTTTCTTT
. | TRBJ2-7 | . | TRBV11-3 | 13 | CASSARDTYEQYF | TGTGCCAGCAGCGCCCGGGACACCTACGAGCAGTACTTC
. | TRBJ2-5 | . | TRBV5-1 | 15 | CASSLVQRAGETQYF | TGCGCCAGCAGCTTGGTCCAGCGGGCGGGAGAGACCCAGTACTTC
. | TRBJ2-3 | . | TRBV11-2 | 14 | CASSFAGVGDTQYF | TGTGCCAGCAGCTTTGCAGGGGTTGGGGATACGCAGTATTTT
. | TRBJ2-1 | once | TRBV28 | 15 | CASSPEGPGRNEQFF | TGTGCCAGCAGCCCAGAGGGGCCCGGGAGAAATGAGCAGTTCTTC
. | TRBJ1-3 | . | TRBV7-8 | 15 | CASSLVYSGGNTIYF | TGTGCCAGCAGCTTAGTGTACAGTGGCGGAAACACCATATATTTT
. | TRBJ2-7 | . | TRBV9 | 14 | CASSVHREGSEQYF | TGTGCCAGCAGCGTACACAGGGAGGGGAGCGAGCAGTACTTC
. | TRBJ1-6 | . | TRBV16 | 13 | CASSLDSNSPLHF | TGTGCCAGCAGCTTAGACAGTAATTCACCCCTCCACTTT
TRBD1 | TRBJ1-1 | . | TRBV5-1 | 16 | CASSYPLQGMNTEAFF | TGCGCCAGCAGCTATCCCCTACAGGGGATGAACACTGAAGCTTTCTTT
TRBD2 | TRBJ2-1 | . | TRBV5-4 | 14 | CASSASGSYNEQFF | TGTGCCAGCAGCGCGAGCGGGAGTTACAATGAGCAGTTCTTC
. | TRBJ1-1 | . | TRBV15 | 16 | CATSRGISRGATEAFF | TGTGCCACCAGCAGAGGGATCTCCAGGGGAGCCACTGAAGCTTTCTTT
TRBD2 | TRBJ2-7 | . | TRBV4-3 | 16 | CASSQGPGLAAYEQYF | TGCGCCAGCAGCCAAGGGCCGGGACTAGCGGCTTACGAGCAGTACTTC
TRBD1 | TRBJ1-1 | . | TRBV7-9 | 17 | CASSPPRGVPGDRVTFF | TGTGCCAGCAGCCCGCCCCGCGGTGTTCCTGGGGACAGGGTAACTTTCTTT
. | TRBJ2-7 | . | TRBV30 | 10 | CAWGSNEQYF | TGTGCCTGGGGTAGCAACGAGCAGTACTTC
. | TRBJ2-7 | . | TRBV18 | 13 | CASSKEESYEQYF | TGTGCCAGCTCAAAGGAGGAGTCCTACGAGCAGTACTTC
TRBD2 | TRBJ2-7 | few | TRBV28 | 13 | CASSSGSGYEQYF | TGTGCCAGCTCGAGCGGGAGTGGGTACGAGCAGTACTTC
TRBD1 | TRBJ2-7 | . | TRBV4-1 | 14 | CASSQGAGGYEQYF | TGCGCCAGCAGCCAAGGGGCAGGGGGCTACGAGCAGTACTTC
TRBD1 | TRBJ1-2 | . | TRBV10-3 | 15 | CAIPQTRGSNYGYTF | TGTGCCATCCCGCAAACCAGGGGGAGCAACTATGGCTACACCTTC
TRBD2 | TRBJ2-1 | . | TRBV13 | 16 | CASSTYSGRANNEQFF | TGTGCCAGCAGCACCTATAGCGGGAGGGCGAACAATGAGCAGTTCTTC
TRBD1 | TRBJ1-2 | . | TRBV4-1 | 17 | CASSQPGTGGRGVGYTF | TGCGCCAGCAGCCAACCTGGGACAGGGGGCCGCGGCGTGGGCTACACCTTC
TRBD1 | TRBJ1-1 | . | TRBV11-3 | 17 | CASSLVTGTGKNTEAFF | TGTGCCAGCAGCTTAGTCACCGGGACAGGGAAGAACACTGAAGCTTTCTTT
TRBD1 | TRBJ1-1 | . | TRBV6-2/TRBV6-3 | 14 | CASNPQGASTEAFF | TGTGCCAGCAACCCACAGGGGGCATCCACTGAAGCTTTCTTT
. | TRBJ1-5 | . | TRBV5-1 | 13 | CASSLRGDQPQHF | TGCGCCAGCAGCTTGCGGGGGGATCAGCCCCAGCATTTT
. | TRBJ2-1 | . | TRBV15 | 15 | CATSPRGGAYNEQFF | TGTGCCACCAGCCCCAGAGGAGGCGCCTACAATGAGCAGTTCTTC
TRBD2 | TRBJ2-7 | . | TRBV5-4 | 15 | CASSYGAGVIYEQYF | TGTGCCAGCAGCTATGGAGCGGGAGTTATCTACGAGCAGTACTTC
TRBD1 | TRBJ2-1 | . | TRBV7-3 | 16 | CASSLTGDRGTNEQFF | TGTGCCAGCAGCTTAACGGGGGACAGGGGAACCAATGAGCAGTTCTTC
. | TRBJ2-6 | once | TRBV7-3 | 14 | CASSLRAGANVLTF | TGTGCCAGCAGCTTAAGAGCTGGGGCCAACGTCCTGACTTTC
TRBD2 | TRBJ2-7 | . | TRBV18 | 14 | CASTPAGGPHEQYF | TGTGCCAGCACCCCAGCGGGAGGGCCACACGAGCAGTACTTC
TRBD1 | TRBJ1-2 | . | TRBV18 | 18 | CASSLTGTGTPFGYGYTF | TGTGCCAGCTCACTCACCGGGACAGGGACCCCTTTTGGCTATGGCTACACCTTC
TRBD2 | TRBJ2-3 | once | TRBV5-1 | 16 | CASSSEGTSLTDTQYF | TGCGCCAGCAGCTCCGAGGGGACTAGCCTCACAGATACGCAGTATTTT
. | TRBJ1-1 | once | TRBV12-3/TRBV12-4 | 12 | CASSAGPFPAFF | TGTGCCAGCAGTGCGGGGCCCTTCCCTGCTTTCTTT
. | TRBJ2-5 | . | TRBV4-3 | 15 | CASSQIWGRQETQYF | TGCGCCAGCAGCCAGATCTGGGGGCGGCAAGAGACCCAGTACTTC
. | TRBJ2-7 | . | TRBV14 | 15 | CASSPSGLANYEQYF | TGTGCCAGCAGCCCCTCGGGACTCGCAAACTACGAGCAGTACTTC
. | TRBJ2-7 | . | TRBV5-1 | 17 | CASRGGGDGGSWWEQYF | TGCGCCAGCAGGGGTGGAGGTGACGGAGGGAGTTGGTGGGAGCAGTACTTC
. | TRBJ2-5 | once | TRBV19 | 15 | CASTESRGGSQTQYF | TGTGCCAGTACCGAAAGTCGTGGGGGCTCACAGACCCAGTACTTC
TRBD1 | TRBJ2-7 | . | TRBV5-1 | 13 | CASSSTGPYEQYF | TGCGCCAGCAGCTCGACAGGGCCATACGAGCAGTACTTC
. | TRBJ2-1 | . | TRBV7-9 | 12 | CASSPGDNEQFF | TGTGCCAGCAGCCCGGGGGACAATGAGCAGTTCTTC
TRBD1 | TRBJ2-7 | . | TRBV5-1 | 15 | CASSPRDRGSYEQYF | TGCGCCAGCAGCCCTCGGGACAGGGGCTCCTACGAGCAGTACTTC
TRBD1 | TRBJ1-1 | . | TRBV12-3/TRBV12-4 | 13 | CASSSGGYTEAFF | TGTGCCAGCAGTTCAGGGGGGTACACTGAAGCTTTCTTT
TRBD2 | TRBJ2-7 | few | TRBV7-9 | 18 | CASSDRGLAGHDSYEQYF | TGTGCCAGCAGCGACCGAGGACTAGCGGGCCATGATTCCTACGAGCAGTACTTC
TRBD1 | TRBJ2-5 | . | TRBV28 | 13 | CASSSRGRVTQYF | TGTGCCAGCAGTAGTAGGGGGCGGGTGACCCAGTACTTC
TRBD2 | TRBJ2-1 | . | TRBV9 | 17 | CASSNAPGLAGGNEQFF | TGTGCCAGCAGTAACGCCCCGGGACTAGCGGGAGGGAATGAGCAGTTCTTC
. | TRBJ2-3 | . | TRBV6-2/TRBV6-3 | 15 | CASSVQGRSTDTQYF | TGTGCCAGCAGTGTACAGGGGAGGTCGACAGATACGCAGTATTTT
TRBD1 | TRBJ2-7 | . | TRBV4-3 | 15 | CASSSPGQGGEEQYF | TGCGCCAGCAGCTCTCCGGGACAGGGAGGGGAAGAGCAGTACTTC
. | TRBJ1-6 | . | TRBV3-1/TRBV3-2 | 16 | CASSPRRAANHSPLHF | TGTGCCAGCAGCCCCCGGCGCGCGGCAAATCATTCACCCCTCCACTTT
TRBD1 | TRBJ2-7 | once | TRBV6-5 | 15 | CASSPETGGSYEQYF | TGTGCCAGCAGCCCCGAAACAGGGGGCAGCTACGAGCAGTACTTC
TRBD2 | TRBJ2-1 | . | TRBV28 | 15 | CASSWPGLGSEEQFF | TGTGCCAGCAGTTGGCCGGGACTAGGATCAGAGGAGCAGTTCTTC